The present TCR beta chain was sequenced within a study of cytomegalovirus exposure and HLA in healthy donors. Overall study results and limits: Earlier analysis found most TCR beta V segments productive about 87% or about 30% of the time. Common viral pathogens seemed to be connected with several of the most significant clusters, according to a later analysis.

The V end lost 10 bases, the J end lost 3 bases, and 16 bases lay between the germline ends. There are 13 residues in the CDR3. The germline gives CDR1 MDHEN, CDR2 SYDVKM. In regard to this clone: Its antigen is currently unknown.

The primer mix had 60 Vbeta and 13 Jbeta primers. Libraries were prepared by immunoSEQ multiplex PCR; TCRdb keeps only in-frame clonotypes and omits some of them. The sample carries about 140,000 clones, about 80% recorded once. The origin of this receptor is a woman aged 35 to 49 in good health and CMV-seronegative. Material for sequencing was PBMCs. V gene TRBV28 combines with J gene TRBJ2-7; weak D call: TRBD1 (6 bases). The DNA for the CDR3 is TGTGCCATCCGAAAAACAGGGAGCTACGAGCAGTACTTC. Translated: CAIRKTGSYEQYF.